The table lists the clone carrying this TCR beta chain with a few counts. Its target is unknown. RNA extraction was followed by reverse transcription into cDNA, which acted as the sequencing template. Some clones are missing from TCRdb's copy, which holds only in-frame ones; the method was immunoSEQ multiplex PCR. The table shows about 180,000 clones, with around half occurring only once. This sample was taken from a study of CD8+ T cells in alopecia areata. Study-wide points: Sequenced scalp T cells also include alphabeta T cells resident in normal skin.

Treatment reported: oral pan-JAK inhibitor, 5-10 mg twice daily. Alopecia areata patients provided lesional scalp punch biopsies and peripheral blood, both collected for the study. In germline, CDR1 is LGHNA, CDR2 YSLEER. Trimming pared 1 base from V and 5 bases from J, leaving 5 bases between. The CDR3 consists of 12 residues. This chain uses TRBV4-3 with TRBJ1-2; no clear D. This TCR came from a human donor with alopecia areata. The sample here was CD8+ T cells sorted from blood, taken at week 24, from a patient treated with tofacitinib. CDR3 in amino acids: CASSQGKYGYTF. The CDR3 DNA is TGCGCCAGCAGCCAAGGGAAGTATGGCTACACCTTC.